Following are 20 T cell receptor beta chains from one sample sequenced in a study of blood T cell repertoires in COVID-19. TCRdb's copy holds only in-frame clones and misses some; the assay was immunoSEQ multiplex PCR. The data contain roughly 500,000 clones, over 75% of them singletons. The source material was PBMCs or T cells enriched from blood (not recorded which). These receptors all stem from a woman aged 40-49 years who had recovered from COVID-19.

This clone showed up just once. The chain carries TRBV7-2 and TRBJ2-7; TRBD2 matches 13 bases. V was pared by 3 bases and J by 12 bases, with 8 bases of the junction left unmatched. The CDR3 is 14 residues long. Germline assignment: CDR1 SGHTA and CDR2 FQGNSA. The CDR3 loop reads CASSLGLAGRELYF. CDR3 DNA sequence: TGTGCCAGCAGCTTGGGACTAGCGGGAAGGGAATTGTACTTC.

This chain connects TRBV4-1 to TRBJ2-1, with 9 bases identical to TRBD1. V was pared by 2 bases and J by 0 bases, with 8 bases of the junction left unmatched. This CDR3 is 18 amino acids long. Germline loops: CDR1 MGHRA, CDR2 YSYEKL. The CDR3 DNA reads as TGCGCCAGCAGCCAACCGCGACAGGGGGGGATCTCCTACAATGAGCAGTTCTTC. Translation gives CASSQPRQGGISYNEQFF.

The V call is TRBV13, the J call TRBJ2-3, with a possible D match to TRBD2 (7 bases). Germline V gene data show CDR1 as PRHDT and CDR2 as FYEKMQ (reference sequence). The CDR3 is made up of 16 amino acids. The V gene lost 6 bases and the J gene lost 4 bases, with 20 bases spanning the gap. CDR3 in DNA: TGTGCCAGCAGTCCCGACTTAGGGGGGGCCTCAGATACGCAGTATTTT. This sequence encodes CASSPDLGGASDTQYF.

The V gene is TRBV6-4, the J gene TRBJ2-6; 10 bases align to TRBD1. Germline-derived CDR1 and CDR2 are MRHNA and SNTAGT. The CDR3 loop spans 17 amino acids. J gave up 1 base and V 8 bases, and 8 bases lay outside the gene matches. This CDR3 reads CASRGQGPMSGANVLTF. For the CDR3, the DNA is TGTGCCAGCCGGGGACAGGGGCCAATGTCTGGGGCCAACGTCCTGACTTTC.

This rearrangement joins TRBV2 to TRBJ1-1, with TRBD1 matching over 7 bases. V dropped 4 bases and J dropped 7; count of bases not matched to a gene: 12. The CDR3 totals 15 residues. Germline assignment: CDR1 SNHLY and CDR2 FYNNEI. The CDR3 DNA reads as TGTGCCAGCAGTGTGGCCCACAGGGGAACGGTTGAAGCTTTCTTT. This gives the protein CASSVAHRGTVEAFF.

The V gene is TRBV4-3, the J gene TRBJ1-2, with D unclear. The length of the CDR3 is 18 residues. Trimming shortened V by 0 bases and J by 5 bases, and 22 bases separated the two germline ends. Germline lookup yields CDR1 LGHNA and CDR2 YSLEER. The CDR3 nucleotides are TGCGCCAGCAGCCAAGATACCCTTTGGCGACAAAGAGGGTATGGCTACACCTTC. This gives the protein CASSQDTLWRQRGYGYTF.

With regard to this clone: Other DNA sequences within the sample encode an identical CDR3. The CDR3 sequence: CASSKDRGNTEAFF. The CDR3 nucleotides read TGCGCCAGCAGCAAGGACAGGGGGAACACTGAAGCTTTCTTT. V usage is TRBV5-1 and J usage is TRBJ1-1, with 9 bases aligning to TRBD1. This CDR3 contains 14 residues. Trimming cost V 4 bases and J 1 base; bases outside gene matches: 2. Per the germline V gene, CDR1 is SGHRS and CDR2 is YFSETQ.

CDR3 region: CSVGPGGNQPQHF. DNA for the CDR3: TGCAGCGTCGGCCCCGGGGGGAATCAGCCCCAGCATTTT. This rearrangement joins TRBV29-1 to TRBJ1-5, with D tentatively TRBD1 (5 bases). This CDR3 has 13 amino acids. V was shortened by 6 bases and J by 4 bases, with 13 bases between the two germline ends. Germline V CDR1 and CDR2: SQVTM, ANQGSEA. The variable domain in full, with the rest retrieved from reference TRBV29-1 and TRBJ1-5, is SAVISQKPSRDICQRGTSLTIQCQVDSQVTMMFWYRQQPGQSLTLIATANQGSEATYESGFVIDKFPISRPNLTFSTLTVSNMSPEDSSIYLCSVGPGGNQPQHFGDGTRLSIL.

The chain recombines TRBV10-3 with TRBJ2-1; 15 bases fit TRBD2. This CDR3 comprises 20 residues. Looked up from germline, CDR1 is ENHRY and CDR2 is SYGVKD. The junction had 11 bases not matched to a gene; V was cut back by 2 bases and J by 3 bases. The chain's CDR3 is CAISERTSGRAVVRYNEQFF. Written as DNA, the CDR3 is TGTGCCATCAGTGAGAGGACTAGCGGGAGGGCAGTTGTCCGCTACAATGAGCAGTTCTTC.

Written as DNA, the CDR3 is TGTGCCAGCAGTCAGAGGACAGGGGGTCAGCCCCAGCATTTT. This codes for CASSQRTGGQPQHF. J is TRBJ1-5 and V is TRBV27; TRBD1 matches at 10 bases. Germline-derived CDR1 and CDR2 are MNHEY and SMNVEV (reference sequence). The CDR3 is 14 amino acids. Trimming cost V 5 bases and J 6 bases; bases outside gene matches: 4.

This chain uses TRBV10-3 with TRBJ1-2, with D hard to call. The CDR3 consists of 16 residues. Germline CDR1 and CDR2: ENHRY and SYGVKD. Trimming stripped 4 bases from V and 7 bases from J, with 22 bases between. The CDR3 sequence: CAISGLRADRKIGYTF. CDR3 coding DNA: TGTGCCATCAGTGGCCTGCGGGCGGATCGAAAAATTGGCTACACCTTC.

This clone showed up just once. V and J are TRBV3-1 (or the pseudogene TRBV3-2) and TRBJ2-1; 12 bases match TRBD2. CDR1 and CDR2 from the germline V gene are LGHDT and YNNKEL (reference sequence). Germline trimming cut 4 bases from V and 0 bases from J; bases unmatched to any gene: 4. There are 17 residues in the CDR3. The DNA for the CDR3 is TGTGCCAGCAGCCTGGGGACTAGCGGGTTCTCCTACAATGAGCAGTTCTTC. Translated: CASSLGTSGFSYNEQFF.

DNA for the CDR3: TGTGCCAGCAGCCTGGGACAGCCCTATGGCTACACCTTC. Protein sequence: CASSLGQPYGYTF. The rearrangement joins TRBV27 to TRBJ1-2; 7 nucleotides align to TRBD1. CDR3 length equals 13 residues. CDR1 and CDR2 (germline): MNHEY, SMNVEV (reference sequence). V was pared by 6 bases and J by 4 bases, with 5 bases of the junction left unmatched.

The table lists this clone with a count of one. CDR3 sequence (DNA): TGTGCCACCAGTGATTTAGGGGTGAGCACCGGGGAGCTGTTTTTT. Translated: CATSDLGVSTGELFF. The chain combines TRBV24-1 with TRBJ2-2; D possibly corresponds to TRBD1 (5 bases). The germline CDR1 and CDR2 sequences are KGHDR and SFDVKD. The V gene lost 1 base and the J gene lost 4 bases, with 9 bases spanning the gap. The length of the CDR3 is 15 residues.

The chain carries TRBV7-2 and TRBJ2-7; 10 bases align to TRBD2. From germline, CDR1 is SGHTA and CDR2 FQGNSA. V was clipped by 5 bases and J by 7 bases; unmatched bases: 8. This CDR3 spans 14 amino acids. CDR3 sequence reads: CASSPPTSGKEQYF. DNA for the CDR3: TGTGCCAGCAGCCCCCCAACTAGCGGGAAGGAGCAGTACTTC.

This clone was seen once. The rearrangement links TRBV29-1 to TRBJ2-1; D may be TRBD2 (6 bases). The CDR3 has 14 amino acids. V was trimmed by 4 bases and J by 8 bases, leaving 18 bases between them. Per the germline V gene, CDR1 is SQVTM and CDR2 is ANQGSEA. As DNA, the CDR3 is TGCAGCGTTGTACGGGGACTTCTCCCCGATGAGCAGTTCTTC. Translating gives CSVVRGLLPDEQFF.

This chain uses TRBV7-9 with TRBJ1-1, with 7 nucleotides matching TRBD1. V lost 0 bases and J lost 1; bases outside the gene matches: 8. The CDR3 contains 17 residues. Germline CDR1 SEHNR, CDR2 FQNEAQ (reference sequence). The DNA of the CDR3 is TGTGCCAGCAGCTTAGCCGCCCGGGGGACAGAGAACACTGAAGCTTTCTTT. As protein: CASSLAARGTENTEAFF.

The chain recombines TRBV6-5 with TRBJ1-1; 7 bases line up with TRBD1. The J segment lost 2 bases and the V segment lost 5 bases, leaving 8 bases of the junction unmatched. From germline, CDR1 is MNHEY and CDR2 SVGAGI. The CDR3 has 15 residues. CDR3 sequence: CASSQTTGANTEAFF. CDR3 nucleotides: TGTGCCAGCAGTCAGACTACAGGGGCCAACACTGAAGCTTTCTTT.

The rearrangement links TRBV4-2 to TRBJ1-2; D is perhaps TRBD1 (6 bases). V was shortened by 0 bases and J by 7 bases, with 9 bases between the two germline ends. Per the germline V gene, CDR1 is LGHNA and CDR2 is YNFKEQ. CDR3 size: 13 residues. The CDR3 nucleotides are TGTGCCAGCAGCCAAGAGGGACATCCTGGCTACACCTTC. It yields the protein CASSQEGHPGYTF.

The sample holds one count of this clone. The chain links TRBV25-1 to TRBJ2-3, with D maybe TRBD2 (5 bases). V lost 8 bases to trimming and J lost 3 bases, with 15 bases between them. This CDR3 has 14 residues. Per the germline V gene, CDR1 is MGHDK and CDR2 is SYGVNS. This chain's CDR3 is CASSGGSRTDTQYF. CDR3 nucleotides: TGTGCCAGCTCAGGCGGGTCCAGAACAGATACGCAGTATTTT.